This TCR beta chain was documented in a study of cytomegalovirus exposure and HLA in healthy donors. In the study overall: Some 85 million unique TCRs, all from HLA-typed donors, were included in an early release of the data. General study findings and limits: Within an earlier analysis, most TCR beta V segments proved productive either about 90% or about 30% of the time.

In this sample, this clone turned up a few times. Its antigen is unknown. The PCR made use of 60 Vbeta and 13 Jbeta primers. Clones were read by immunoSEQ multiplex PCR, and TCRdb kept only the in-frame ones, dropping some. The sample has under 150,000 clones; about 74% are singletons. Donors in the study were healthy people who gave bone marrow. V gave up 4 bases and J gave up 1 base; unmatched junction bases: 8. CDR1 is SGHRS and CDR2 is YFSETQ in the germline V gene. The CDR3 is made up of 16 amino acids. This clonotype was sampled from a woman aged 55-70 years in good health and CMV-seronegative. This chain connects TRBV5-1 to TRBJ2-4; 7 bases agree with TRBD1. The sequencing input was PBMCs. CDR3: CASSPEPTGAKNIQYF. The CDR3 nucleotides are TGCGCCAGCAGCCCTGAGCCGACAGGGGCCAAAAACATTCAGTACTTC.